This is a list of T cell receptor beta chains from one sample in a study of Graves' ophthalmopathy and Graves' hyperthyroidism. Via MiXCR, TCRdb re-called the multiplex PCR reads, giving one row per CDR3 protein. The profile shows 600,000 to 950,000 distinct CDR3 sequences, approximately 40% of them singletons. Sequenced material: peripheral blood. The receptors originated from an adult man with Graves' ophthalmopathy. CDR3s include the opening cysteine and the closing phenylalanine or tryptophan. A D gene is named only where the DNA matches it firmly. The listing skips clone size in some rows; elsewhere it reads once, few, many or a size class.

D gene	clone size	V gene	J gene	CDR3 protein	CDR3 DNA
NA	NA	TRBV7-9	TRBJ1-2	CASSLEWNYGYTF	TGTGCCAGCAGCTTAGAATGGAACTATGGCTACACCTTC
NA	NA	TRBV20-1	TRBJ2-7	CSARGVRAYEQYF	TGCAGTGCTAGAGGGGTCAGAGCCTACGAGCAGTACTTC
NA	NA	TRBV2	TRBJ1-2	CASSEMTNANYGYTF	TGTGCCAGCAGTGAAATGACAAACGCTAACTATGGCTACACCTTC
NA	NA	TRBV29-1	TRBJ1-1	CSVDGQMGEAFF	TGCAGCGTTGATGGGCAGATGGGTGAAGCTTTCTTT
NA	NA	TRBV12-3/TRBV12-4	TRBJ2-7	CASSLGGVPEQYF	TGTGCCAGCAGTTTAGGTGGAGTTCCCGAGCAGTACTTC
TRBD1	NA	TRBV29-1	TRBJ1-5	CSVLLTGSSNQPQHF	TGCAGCGTCTTACTGACAGGGTCAAGCAATCAGCCCCAGCATTTT
TRBD1	NA	TRBV29-1	TRBJ1-2	CSVAVKTGYGYTF	TGCAGCGTTGCGGTTAAGACAGGGTATGGCTACACCTTC
NA	NA	TRBV20-1	TRBJ1-1	CSARRVENTEAFF	TGCAGTGCCAGGAGGGTCGAGAACACTGAAGCTTTCTTT
TRBD1	NA	TRBV10-3	TRBJ1-2	CAIRETGDRPLSGYTF	TGTGCCATCAGAGAGACAGGGGACAGGCCCCTAAGTGGCTACACCTTC
NA	few	TRBV14	TRBJ2-7	CASSPDGGSYEQYF	TGTGCCAGCAGCCCTGATGGGGGGTCCTACGAGCAGTACTTC
NA	NA	TRBV2	TRBJ2-7	CASGEAPEYEQYF	TGTGCCAGCGGGGAGGCCCCTGAATACGAGCAGTACTTC
NA	many	TRBV15	TRBJ1-6	CATSSPVSNNSPLHF	TGTGCCACCAGCAGCCCAGTCAGCAACAATTCACCCCTCCACTTT
NA	few	TRBV5-1	TRBJ1-1	CASSHHGPGDTEAFF	TGCGCCAGCAGCCATCACGGACCCGGGGACACTGAAGCTTTCTTT
NA	NA	TRBV25-1	TRBJ2-5	CASSYSWDSRETQYF	TGTGCCAGCAGTTACTCCTGGGATAGCCGGGAGACCCAGTACTTC
NA	NA	TRBV19	TRBJ2-2	CASSIGETQVTNTGELFF	TGTGCCAGTAGTATAGGAGAGACGCAAGTCACGAACACCGGGGAGCTGTTTTTT
NA	NA	TRBV19	TRBJ2-2	CASSIVASRSGELFF	TGTGCCAGTAGTATAGTCGCCTCTCGGAGCGGGGAGCTGTTTTTT
NA	few	TRBV19	TRBJ1-6	CASTSGGLSSYNSPLHF	TGTGCCAGTACCTCCGGGGGGCTCAGCTCCTATAATTCACCCCTCCACTTT
TRBD2	NA	TRBV7-2	TRBJ2-1	CASSFSGGTYNEQFF	TGTGCCAGCAGCTTTAGCGGGGGGACCTACAATGAGCAGTTCTTC
NA	NA	TRBV10-1	TRBJ1-1	CASSDRKGEAFF	TGCGCCAGCAGTGACAGGAAGGGTGAAGCTTTCTTT
NA	NA	TRBV2	TRBJ2-2	CASMEGLSGELFF	TGTGCCAGCATGGAAGGGCTCAGCGGGGAGCTGTTTTTT